A selection of T cell receptor beta chains follows, all from one sample in a study of identifying expanded T cells in peripheral blood. TCRdb keeps only in-frame clones here, not all; method: immunoSEQ multiplex PCR. The table lists about 130,000 clones, 65% to 90% of them singletons, with roughly 8% in the top ten. Sequencing was performed on blood. These receptors all come from a person aged 18 to 75 in good health. CDR3s include the opening cysteine and the closing phenylalanine or tryptophan.

16 TRBJ1-1 TRBV27 CASSLIRQGGNTEAFF
13 TRBJ2-2 TRBV5-1 CARTGVNTGELFF
17 TRBJ2-3 TRBV7-6 CASSPGTSGRSTDTQYF
14 TRBJ1-2 TRBV6-6 CASSYPTQGYGYTF
11 TRBJ2-5 TRBV2 CASGQQETQYF
14 TRBJ1-2 TRBV6-5 CASSPPGQSYGYTF
15 TRBJ2-2 TRBV28 CASSLWTGGTGELFF
15 TRBJ2-1 TRBV7-3 CASNPEGADYNEQFF
12 TRBJ2-3 TRBV7-2 CASSSLTDTQYF
13 TRBJ1-1 TRBV7-2 CASSLSQGTEAFF
14 TRBJ1-2 TRBV10-3 CAISEAGQAGGYTF
15 TRBJ1-5 TRBV19 CASSDTGTALWPQHF
15 TRBJ1-6 TRBV6-5 CASSLDGRHNSPLHF
14 TRBJ1-2 TRBV4-3 CASSQAHSNYGYTF
13 TRBJ2-7 TRBV6-6 CASRFGTDYEQYF
15 TRBJ2-1 TRBV19 CASSIWGQGGNEQFF
15 TRBJ1-4 TRBV18 CASSPPEGRGEKLFF
17 TRBJ2-7 TRBV6-1 CASSEGTGALSFYEQYF
15 TRBJ2-1 TRBV28 CASSSGAGGSHEQFF
12 TRBJ2-7 TRBV5-4 CASSFDPYEQYF
13 TRBJ1-1 TRBV27 CATGLTKLTEAFF
15 TRBJ2-1 TRBV7-8 CASSRARAGHNEQFF
18 TRBJ1-5 TRBV11-2 CASSLGTGGFNGNQPQHF
14 TRBJ1-1 TRBV5-1 CASSGQASNTEAFF
13 TRBJ2-1 TRBV7-3 CASSQDTYNEQFF
16 TRBJ2-5 TRBV7-9 CASSSRLAGSQETQYF
12 TRBJ1-5 TRBV2 CASSVGDQPQHF
14 TRBJ1-1 TRBV5-1 CASRIIVGGTEAFF
14 TRBJ2-3 TRBV7-8 CASSSLGPTDTQYF
14 TRBJ2-7 TRBV6-6 CASSYSGQNYEQYF
14 TRBJ1-1 TRBV19 CASSINSLNTEAFF
14 TRBJ2-1 TRBV6-5 CASSSLAGVYEQFF
14 TRBJ1-5 TRBV6-4 CASSPVMGNQPQHF
12 TRBJ1-2 TRBV28 CASSLTGNGYTF
15 TRBJ1-1 TRBV5-4 CASRWGGTGATEAFF